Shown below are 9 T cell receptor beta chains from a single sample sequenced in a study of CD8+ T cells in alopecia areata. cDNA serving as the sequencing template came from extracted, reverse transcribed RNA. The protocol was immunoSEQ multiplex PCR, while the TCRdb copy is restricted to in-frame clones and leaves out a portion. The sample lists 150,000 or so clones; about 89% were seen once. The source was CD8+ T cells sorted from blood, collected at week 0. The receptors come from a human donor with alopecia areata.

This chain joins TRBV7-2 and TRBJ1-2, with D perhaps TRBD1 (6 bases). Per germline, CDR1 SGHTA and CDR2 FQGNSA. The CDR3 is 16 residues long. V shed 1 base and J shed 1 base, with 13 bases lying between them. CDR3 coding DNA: TGTGCCAGCAGCTTAGTTCCAGGGGCATTTAACTATGGCTACACCTTC. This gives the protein CASSLVPGAFNYGYTF.

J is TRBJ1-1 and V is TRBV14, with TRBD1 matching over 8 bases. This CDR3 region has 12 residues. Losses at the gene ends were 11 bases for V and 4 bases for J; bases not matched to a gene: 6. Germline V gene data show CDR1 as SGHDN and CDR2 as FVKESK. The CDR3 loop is CASRQGSTEAFF. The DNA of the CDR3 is TGTGCCTCTCGACAGGGGAGCACTGAAGCTTTCTTT.

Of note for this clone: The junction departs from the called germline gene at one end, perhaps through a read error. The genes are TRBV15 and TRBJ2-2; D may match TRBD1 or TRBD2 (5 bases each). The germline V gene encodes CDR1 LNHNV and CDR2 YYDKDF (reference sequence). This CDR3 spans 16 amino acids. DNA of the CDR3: TGTGTCACCAGCAGAGGGGAATGGACGGGCACCGGGGAGCTGTTTTTT. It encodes CVTSRGEWTGTGELFF. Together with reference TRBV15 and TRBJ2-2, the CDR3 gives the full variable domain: DAMVIQNPRYQVTQFGKPVTLSCSQTLNHNVMYWYQQKSSQAPKLLFHYYDKDFNNEADTPDNFQSRRPNTSFCFLDIRSPGLGDTAMYLCVTSRGEWTGTGELFFGEGSRLTVL.

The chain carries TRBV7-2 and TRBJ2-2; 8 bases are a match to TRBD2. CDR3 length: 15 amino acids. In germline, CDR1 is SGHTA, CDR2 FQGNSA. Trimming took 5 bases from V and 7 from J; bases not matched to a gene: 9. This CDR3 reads CASSMGLGGGGELFF. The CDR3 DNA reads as TGTGCCAGCAGCATGGGACTCGGGGGGGGCGGGGAGCTGTTTTTT.

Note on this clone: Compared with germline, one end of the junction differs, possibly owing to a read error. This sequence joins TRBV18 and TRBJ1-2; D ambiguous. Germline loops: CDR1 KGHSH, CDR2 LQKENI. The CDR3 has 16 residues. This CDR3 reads CTSSHPPPATNYGYTF. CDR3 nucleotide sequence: TGTACCAGCTCACACCCTCCACCGGCGACGAACTATGGCTACACCTTC.

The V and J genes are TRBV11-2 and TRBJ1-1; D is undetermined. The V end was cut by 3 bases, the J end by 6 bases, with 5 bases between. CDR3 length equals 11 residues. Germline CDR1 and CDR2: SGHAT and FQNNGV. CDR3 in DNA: TGTGCCAGCAGCTTTGGGGCTGAAGCTTTCTTT. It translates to CASSFGAEAFF.

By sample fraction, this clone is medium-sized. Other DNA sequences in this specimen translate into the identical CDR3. DNA of the CDR3: TGTGCCAGTAGTATCGGGCAGGAGACCTACGAGCAGTACTTC. This gives the protein CASSIGQETYEQYF. The chain links TRBV19 to TRBJ2-7; D not resolved. Trimming cost V 3 bases and J 2 bases, with 11 bases left between them. Germline CDR1 reads LNHDA; CDR2 reads SQIVND (reference sequence). The CDR3 sequence is 14 residues long.

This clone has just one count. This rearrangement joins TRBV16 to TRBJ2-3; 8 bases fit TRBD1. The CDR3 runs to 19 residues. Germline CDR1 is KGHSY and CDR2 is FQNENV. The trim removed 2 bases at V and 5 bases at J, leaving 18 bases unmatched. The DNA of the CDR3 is TGTGCCAGCAGCCAAACGCCTCTCACAGGGGGATTATTTGGAGATACGCAGTATTTT. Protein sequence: CASSQTPLTGGLFGDTQYF.

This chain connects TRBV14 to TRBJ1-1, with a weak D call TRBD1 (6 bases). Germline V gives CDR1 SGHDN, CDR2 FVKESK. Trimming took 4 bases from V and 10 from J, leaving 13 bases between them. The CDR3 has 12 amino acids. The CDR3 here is CASSPGGGGAFF. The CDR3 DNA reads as TGTGCCAGCAGCCCCGGAGGAGGGGGAGCTTTCTTT.